The clone carrying this T cell receptor beta chain was found once. Trimming removed 6 bases from V and 7 bases from J, with 12 bases in between. The length of the CDR3 is 12 residues. Germline assignment: CDR1 ENHRY and CDR2 SYGVKD. These data originate in a study of blood T cell repertoires in COVID-19. Study information: There were acute and convalescent COVID-19 samples, and they came from the United States, Italy and Spain. PBMCs, B-cell-depleted T cells, or T cells were the source of the cDNA or gDNA that made up the material.

Assay: immunoSEQ multiplex PCR; the TCRdb copy retains only in-frame clones and omits some. The sample holds approximately 79,000 clones, 65% to 90% seen once. The chain recombines TRBV10-3 with TRBJ2-5; the D gene is possibly TRBD1 (6 bases). Sequenced input: peripheral blood. The clonotype originates from a woman aged 45-65 years with acute or convalescent COVID-19. The CDR3 nucleotides are TGTGCCATCAGCGGGACATCCGGGACCCAGTACTTC. Its protein is CAISGTSGTQYF.